What follows is one T cell receptor (beta chain) and its context. Its antigen specificity is not known. One base away there is no much larger clone; base qualities are not given. The germline V gene sets CDR1 to MNHEY and CDR2 to SVGAGI. Its CDR3 holds 15 amino acids, cysteine through phenylalanine. Only the CDR3 DNA stays, 45 bases, in frame from base 1. The junction shows trimming of 0 bases on V and 5 bases on J, and the gene matches do not reach 6 bases of it. These data come from a study of cytomegalovirus exposure and HLA in healthy donors (dated by TCRdb to about 2017). About the full investigation: The roughly 670 repertoires of the first cohort and the 110 or so validation repertoires were produced on the same platform, according to a later analysis. The study aimed to test whether cataloging public T cell receptors could reveal signatures of past pathogen exposure. The study combined high-throughput TCR immunosequencing, statistical association of individual TCRs with disease status, and machine learning to predict cytomegalovirus infection status. In addition to the first cohort of hundreds of subjects, a separate validation cohort of around 110 different subjects was used.

Donors formed part of the validation cohort, which comprised 120 subjects and was distinct from the first cohort of several hundred subjects. The library was generated by the immunoSEQ multiplex PCR assay. From the authors' description of their analysis: A statistical classification framework was built to diagnose cytomegalovirus status from the catalog of TCR beta chain sequences. In its TCRdb copy, this immuneACCESS table keeps in-frame sequences only and misses some clones. Where compared with another copy, unresolved V genes explain less than half of these, and the others have no known cause. Clone size and the V and J calls come from that table; the DNA yielded D and trimming. This sample is represented by about 160,000 clones; 84% of them were singletons. The ten most abundant clones make up roughly 10% of the sample. What the research found in general, with its limitations: Cytomegalovirus status was reported to be diagnosed by the classifier with high specificity and sensitivity in both the original and validation cohorts. The authors suggested that the approach could potentially be extended to other disease states and immunological phenotypes. The study gave a list of more than 150 TCR beta chains associated with cytomegalovirus. In vitro tests confirmed that a few of the cytomegalovirus-associated TCR beta chains recognize cytomegalovirus antigens. Most TCR sequences were seen in very few donors, while some public TCRs were found in many individuals. Subsequent analysis determined that TCRs grouped into clusters in the first cohort also showed a tendency toward co-occurrence across the 120 or so validation repertoires, and approximately 94% of cluster scores exceeded 0. The validation cohort had no HLA typing available for a later analysis, so co-occurrence within that cohort was assessed over all 130 or so repertoires.

Sequences were obtained from PBMCs. The chain links TRBV6-5 with TRBJ1-1, with 7 bases in between that match TRBD1. This TCR came from a man between 25 and 39 years old in good health and CMV-seropositive. In nucleotide form, the sequence is TGTGCCAGCAGTTACTCACAGGGGATGGGGACTGAAGCTTTCTTT. Its product reads: CASSYSQGMGTEAFF.